A single sample gave rise to the 27 T cell receptor beta chains below, sequenced in a study of shared clonotypes between healthy human individuals. Assay used: immunoSEQ multiplex PCR; TCRdb lists only in-frame clones, some missing. The profile shows a few million clones, approximately 95% of them singletons. Sequencing was carried out using naive CD4+ T cells from PBMCs. The sample's subset: CD45RA+ positively selected. The receptors were sampled from a man aged 18 to 30 in good health. Some clones in this sample may be carry-over from other donors' samples.

The V gene is TRBV19, the J gene TRBJ2-3; 7 bases are shared with TRBD2. J lost 11 bases, V lost 3 bases, and 14 bases had no gene match. CDR3 length equals 15 residues. Germline assignment: CDR1 LNHDA and CDR2 SQIVND (reference sequence). The CDR3 bases are TGTGCCAGTAGTATCATTTTGGTGCGGGAGTCCAAGCAGTATTTT. It translates to CASSIILVRESKQYF.

The chain is built from TRBV2 and TRBJ2-7; possibly TRBD2 for D (6 bases). Per germline, CDR1 SNHLY and CDR2 FYNNEI. Between the trimmed V and J ends, which lost 6 bases and 1 base, there was a span of 13 bases. The CDR3 totals 14 residues. CDR3 sequence: CASSLGGASYEQYF. The CDR3 nucleotides are TGTGCCAGCAGCTTGGGCGGGGCGTCCTACGAGCAGTACTTC.

This clone occurred once. V usage is TRBV4-1 and J usage is TRBJ2-3; maybe TRBD2 (5 bases). Trimming took off 3 bases at V and 1 base at J, with 23 bases between the two ends. Germline V CDR1 and CDR2: MGHRA, YSYEKL. This CDR3 is built from 19 residues. The CDR3 sequence: CASSQLKIGGSRGTDTQYF. In DNA form, the CDR3 reads TGCGCCAGCAGCCAGCTAAAAATAGGTGGGAGCCGGGGCACAGATACGCAGTATTTT.

In the case of this clone: The sample holds other DNA sequences that translate to the same CDR3. This chain links TRBV29-1 with TRBJ1-1; TRBD1 matches at 7 bases. V was pared by 7 bases and J by 2 bases, with 7 bases of the junction left unmatched. Germline CDR1 is SQVTM and CDR2 is ANQGSEA. The CDR3 contains 13 residues. For the CDR3, the DNA is TGCAGCGCTAGGGGACAGCTTAACACTGAAGCTTTCTTT. The encoded protein is CSARGQLNTEAFF. The complete variable domain, with remaining parts taken from reference TRBV29-1 and TRBJ1-1, reads SAVISQKPSRDICQRGTSLTIQCQVDSQVTMMFWYRQQPGQSLTLIATANQGSEATYESGFVIDKFPISRPNLTFSTLTVSNMSPEDSSIYLCSARGQLNTEAFFGQGTRLTVV.

V is TRBV6-1 and J is TRBJ1-1; TRBD1 agrees at 8 bases. The CDR3 is 14 amino acids. From germline, CDR1 is MNHNS and CDR2 SASEGT. V lost 1 base and J lost 5; bases outside the gene matches: 3. CDR3 in DNA: TGTGCCAGCAGTGAAGGACAGGGGAATACTGAAGCTTTCTTT. This translates into CASSEGQGNTEAFF.

This rearrangement joins TRBV6-1 to TRBJ1-1; TRBD1 might be the D (6 bases). The germline CDR1 and CDR2 sequences are MNHNS and SASEGT. The CDR3 loop spans 14 amino acids. Deletions cut 2 bases from V and 3 bases from J, with 10 bases between. The CDR3 DNA reads TGTGCCAGCAGTGAAAACAGGGCGGACACTGAAGCTTTCTTT. It codes for CASSENRADTEAFF.

This chain joins TRBV5-6 and TRBJ2-3; possibly TRBD1 for D (5 bases). The CDR3 consists of 13 residues. The V gene's germline CDR1 is SGHDT and CDR2 YYEEEE. V lost 1 base to trimming and J lost 3 bases, with 6 bases between them. The DNA for the CDR3 is TGTGCCAGCAGCTTGCAGGGTACAGATACGCAGTATTTT. Residues: CASSLQGTDTQYF.

The rearrangement joins TRBV5-1 to TRBJ1-2; D ambiguous. The length of the CDR3 is 13 residues. Germline V gene lookup returns CDR1 SGHRS and CDR2 YFSETQ. V dropped 4 bases and J dropped 7 bases, with 14 bases sitting between them. DNA of the CDR3: TGCGCCAGCAGCCTTACATTTAGATCTGGCTACACCTTC. Translation: CASSLTFRSGYTF.

V and J are TRBV15 and TRBJ2-7; 7 bases fit TRBD1. CDR3 length: 13 residues. J was trimmed by 6 bases and V by 5 bases; bases with no gene match: 7. Germline V gene data show CDR1 as LNHNV and CDR2 as YYDKDF (reference sequence). The CDR3 nucleotides are TGTGCCACCAGCCCGACAGGGAGAGGCGAGCAGTACTTC. As protein: CATSPTGRGEQYF.

This clone came up once. The genes are TRBV20-1 and TRBJ2-7; tentatively, D is TRBD1 or TRBD2 (5 bases each). The CDR3 is 11 amino acids. V lost 3 bases and J 9 bases, leaving 12 bases between the germline ends. CDR1 DFQATT and CDR2 SNEGSKA come from the germline V gene (reference sequence). CDR3 region: CSASVGVGQYF. The CDR3 coding sequence is TGCAGTGCTAGTGTGGGGGTTGGGCAGTACTTC.

This chain connects TRBV19 to TRBJ2-5; the match to TRBD1 covers 8 bases. CDR1 is LNHDA, CDR2 SQIVND, per germline (reference sequence). The J segment lost 2 bases and the V segment lost 1 base, leaving 6 bases of the junction unmatched. The CDR3 contains 16 residues. CDR3 nucleotides: TGTGCCAGTAGTATAGCCGGTAGGACAGGGCAAGAGACCCAGTACTTC. Its protein is CASSIAGRTGQETQYF. The whole variable domain, remainder taken from reference TRBV19 and TRBJ2-5, is DGGITQSPKYLFRKEGQNVTLSCEQNLNHDAMYWYRQDPGQGLRLIYYSQIVNDFQKGDIAEGYSVSREKKESFPLTVTSAQKNPTAFYLCASSIAGRTGQETQYFGPGTRLLVL.

The chain combines TRBV25-1 with TRBJ2-3, with D perhaps assigned TRBD1 or TRBD2 (7 bases each). The CDR3 sequence is 17 residues long. The V gene's germline CDR1 is MGHDK and CDR2 SYGVNS. V lost 3 bases and J lost 0, with 16 bases in between. The CDR3 here is CASSDPGGGPSTDTQYF. The CDR3 nucleotides are TGTGCCAGCAGTGATCCAGGGGGGGGGCCTAGCACAGATACGCAGTATTTT.

The rearrangement uses TRBV5-1 and TRBJ2-2, with D perhaps TRBD1 or TRBD2 (5 bases each). Germline V CDR1 and CDR2: SGHRS, YFSETQ. Trimming took 0 bases from V and 8 from J, leaving 20 bases between them. This CDR3 spans 17 amino acids. CDR3 in DNA: TGCGCCAGCAGCTTGGTCCCGGGACCCGAACGAAAAGGGGAGCTGTTTTTT. It yields the protein CASSLVPGPERKGELFF.

This clone was counted a single time. Additional DNA sequences in this sample encode the identical CDR3. V and J are TRBV29-1 and TRBJ1-1, with 9 bases matching TRBD1. The V and J ends lost 5 bases and 5 bases, in that order; junction bases with no gene match: 3. The CDR3 covers 12 residues. Germline V gene data show CDR1 as SQVTM and CDR2 as ANQGSEA. The CDR3 protein is CSVSTGGTEAFF. For the CDR3, the DNA is TGCAGCGTTTCGACAGGGGGAACTGAAGCTTTCTTT.

The chain joins TRBV6-1 to TRBJ2-1; unclear D gene. V was clipped by 8 bases and J by 6 bases, with 11 bases between them. Germline CDR1 reads MNHNS; CDR2 reads SASEGT. The CDR3 spans 12 residues. The CDR3 loop reads CASDKARNEQFF. For the CDR3, the DNA is TGTGCCAGCGACAAGGCTCGCAATGAGCAGTTCTTC.

The chain is built from TRBV29-1 and TRBJ2-1, with 11 bases that match TRBD2. Germline loops: CDR1 SQVTM, CDR2 ANQGSEA. CDR3 length: 17 residues. Losses at the gene ends were 3 bases for V and 0 bases for J; bases not matched to a gene: 7. The CDR3: CSVEGTSGESSYNEQFF. The CDR3 DNA reads TGCAGCGTTGAGGGGACTAGCGGAGAGAGCTCCTACAATGAGCAGTTCTTC.

This chain connects TRBV15 to TRBJ2-2; D call uncertain. The CDR3 extends over 15 amino acids. Germline CDR1 is LNHNV and CDR2 is YYDKDF (reference sequence). With 1 base removed from V and 2 bases from J, the gap between germline ends came to 8 bases. The DNA of the CDR3 is TGTGCCACCAGCAGAGGGATTTTAAACACCGGGGAGCTGTTTTTT. Encoded protein: CATSRGILNTGELFF.

The chain links TRBV27 to TRBJ2-7; 13 bases agree with TRBD2. The germline V gene encodes CDR1 MNHEY and CDR2 SMNVEV (reference sequence). The CDR3 runs to 16 residues. With 5 bases clipped from V and 4 bases from J, the junction kept 8 bases outside the gene matches. The CDR3 DNA is TGTGCCAGCAGTCCTAGGACTAGCGGGAGCTTTTACGAGCAGTACTTC. Residues: CASSPRTSGSFYEQYF.

This sequence joins TRBV30 and TRBJ2-7; 13 bases are a match to TRBD2. The CDR3 extends over 16 amino acids. Germline CDR1 reads GTSNPN; CDR2 reads SVGIG (reference sequence). Germline trimming cut 2 bases from V and 3 bases from J; bases unmatched to any gene: 7. CDR3 bases: TGTGCCTGGAGTACAAGGGGACTAGCGGGACTCTACGAGCAGTACTTC. Its protein is CAWSTRGLAGLYEQYF.

This chain connects TRBV7-8 to TRBJ2-5; 11 bases align to TRBD1. The germline V gene has CDR1 SGHVS and CDR2 FQNEAQ. The CDR3 totals 16 residues. The J segment lost 7 bases and the V segment lost 0 bases, leaving 7 bases of the junction unmatched. The CDR3 DNA follows: TGTGCCAGCAGCTTAGCGCGGGACAGGGGGATGGGGACCCAGTACTTC. Encoded protein: CASSLARDRGMGTQYF. The full variable domain, completed using reference TRBV7-8 and TRBJ2-5, is GAGVSQSPRYKVAKRGQDVALRCDPISGHVSLFWYQQALGQGPEFLTYFQNEAQLDKSGLPSDRFFAERPEGSVSTLKIQRTQQEDSAVYLCASSLARDRGMGTQYFGPGTRLLVL.

This chain connects TRBV7-3 to TRBJ2-3; TRBD2 aligns across 8 bases. The germline V gene has CDR1 SGHTA and CDR2 FQGTGA. Trimming cost V 5 bases and J 1 base; bases outside gene matches: 8. This CDR3 spans 16 amino acids. The CDR3 DNA follows: TGTGCCAGCAGCCCAGGACTAGCCTGGCGCACAGATACGCAGTATTTT. This sequence encodes CASSPGLAWRTDTQYF.

The rearrangement uses TRBV27 and TRBJ2-6; D remains unclear. V shed 8 bases and J shed 4 bases, with 12 bases lying between them. CDR1 is MNHEY and CDR2 is SMNVEV in the germline V gene (reference sequence). The CDR3 spans 14 residues. CDR3 sequence (DNA): TGTGCCAGCCGAGGTCGGTCCGGGGCCAACGTCCTGACTTTC. It translates to CASRGRSGANVLTF. Filled out from reference TRBV27 and TRBJ2-6, the complete variable domain reads EAQVTQNPRYLITVTGKKLTVTCSQNMNHEYMSWYRQDPGLGLRQIYYSMNVEVTDKGDVPEGYKVSRKEKRNFPLILESPSPNQTSLYFCASRGRSGANVLTFGAGSRLTVL.

J is TRBJ2-7 and V is TRBV18; 14 positions agree with TRBD2. V shed 2 bases, J shed 2 bases, and the junction held 8 bases outside the gene matches. There are 18 residues in the CDR3. Germline V gene sequence: CDR1 KGHSH, CDR2 LQKENI. This chain's CDR3 is CASSPARTSGRLTYEQYF. The DNA for the CDR3 is TGTGCCAGCTCACCAGCACGGACTAGCGGGAGGCTAACCTACGAGCAGTACTTC.

The rearrangement joins TRBV4-3 to TRBJ2-4, with 12 positions matching TRBD2. Germline CDR1 LGHNA, CDR2 YSLEER. The V segment lost 2 bases and the J segment 2 bases; nucleotides outside the gene matches: 4. The CDR3 loop spans 17 amino acids. CDR3 amino acids: CASSQFGLAGPKNIQYF. DNA of the CDR3: TGCGCCAGCAGCCAATTTGGACTAGCGGGACCCAAAAACATTCAGTACTTC.

The chain uses TRBV19 and TRBJ2-3; D may match TRBD1 or TRBD2 (6 bases each). Germline V gene lookup returns CDR1 LNHDA and CDR2 SQIVND (reference sequence). Trimming shortened V by 0 bases and J by 9 bases, and 19 bases separated the two germline ends. The CDR3 runs 16 residues. CDR3 in DNA: TGTGCCAGTAGTATAGATAGGGGGGTCGGGACCAGGACGCAGTATTTT. As protein: CASSIDRGVGTRTQYF.

This clone occurred a few times. The rearrangement joins TRBV9 to TRBJ1-1, with D unclear. CDR3 length equals 15 residues. The V gene lost 0 bases and the J gene lost 2 bases, with 11 bases spanning the gap. Germline V gene data show CDR1 as SGDLS and CDR2 as YYNGEE. The CDR3 nucleotides read TGTGCCAGCAGCGTAGGTGGCAGGATTAACACTGAAGCTTTCTTT. This sequence encodes CASSVGGRINTEAFF.

The J gene is TRBJ2-3, the V gene TRBV7-2; 10 nucleotides agree with TRBD2. The junction had 11 bases not matched to a gene; V was cut back by 5 bases and J by 6 bases. CDR1 and CDR2 (germline): SGHTA, FQGNSA. This CDR3 comprises 16 residues. For the CDR3, the DNA is TGTGCCAGCAGCCCGGGGAGCGGGAGGGCGTCTGATACGCAGTATTTT. Translation gives CASSPGSGRASDTQYF. Variable domain in full (rest from reference TRBV7-2 and TRBJ2-3): GAGVSQSPSNKVTEKGKDVELRCDPISGHTALYWYRQSLGQGLEFLIYFQGNSAPDKSGLPSDRFSAERTGGSVSTLTIQRTQQEDSAVYLCASSPGSGRASDTQYFGPGTRLTVL.